A selection of T cell receptor beta chains follows, all from one sample in a study of blood T cell repertoires in COVID-19. The assay was immunoSEQ multiplex PCR, and TCRdb's table has in-frame clones only and misses some. The sample includes about 47,000 clones, 82% of them seen just once. Sequencing input: peripheral blood. These receptors were taken from a human donor with acute or convalescent COVID-19. The donor label of this sample is uncertain. Each CDR3 is given with its conserved first and last residue. A D gene is named only where the DNA matches it firmly. Rows may omit the clone size; those that give it use once, few, many or a size class.

-	TRBJ1-2	-	TRBV28	TGTGCCAGCAGTCAGACAGTTTATGGCTACACCTTC	CASSQTVYGYTF
-	TRBJ1-4	-	TRBV18	TGTGCCAGCTCACCGGGAGCCGTTGAAAAACTGTTTTTT	CASSPGAVEKLFF
TRBD1	TRBJ2-1	-	TRBV5-4	TGTGCCAGCAGTCCTGCTCAGGGGGTATACAATGAGCAGTTCTTC	CASSPAQGVYNEQFF
-	TRBJ1-1	-	TRBV4-3	TGCGCCAGCAGCCAAGCTCCAGGGTATGAAGCTTTCTTT	CASSQAPGYEAFF
-	TRBJ2-7	-	TRBV3-1/TRBV3-2	TGTGCCAGCAGCCAAGTGGCGGACAACGCCTACGAGCAGTACTTC	CASSQVADNAYEQYF
TRBD1	TRBJ1-2	-	TRBV28	TGTGCCAGCAGTTGGGGGGGACAGGGTGGCTACACCTTC	CASSWGGQGGYTF
TRBD1	TRBJ1-6	-	TRBV6-2/TRBV6-3	TGTGCCAGCAGCCGTACCGGGACAGGCGGTAATTCACCCCTCCACTTT	CASSRTGTGGNSPLHF
TRBD1	TRBJ2-3	once	TRBV11-2	TGTGCCAGCAGCCTAGAGGGGGCACGGGGCGGTACGCAGTATTTT	CASSLEGARGGTQYF
-	TRBJ1-3	-	TRBV28	TGTGCCAGCAGGGGGCCATCTGGAAACACCATATATTTT	CASRGPSGNTIYF
-	TRBJ2-3	once	TRBV7-8	TGTGCCAGCAGCTTAATCCAACCCCCCGGGGAGACGCAGTATTTT	CASSLIQPPGETQYF
TRBD1	TRBJ2-2	-	TRBV9	TGTGCCAGCAGCAGGACAGGGGGCGCAGTCACCGGGGAGCTGTTTTTT	CASSRTGGAVTGELFF
TRBD1	TRBJ1-1	-	TRBV4-1	TGCGCCAGCAGCCCCCCGGGACAGCTTGAAGCTTTCTTT	CASSPPGQLEAFF
-	TRBJ1-6	-	TRBV5-1	TGCGCCAGCAGCTTGGTTTGGGAGAATAATTCACCCCTCCACTTT	CASSLVWENNSPLHF
TRBD1	TRBJ2-5	-	TRBV29-1	TGCAGCGTTGTAACCTACAGGGGTCCCCAAGAGACCCAGTACTTC	CSVVTYRGPQETQYF
-	TRBJ2-7	-	TRBV5-1	TGCGCCAGCAGCTTGACAGGGACTACCTACGAGCAGTACTTC	CASSLTGTTYEQYF
-	TRBJ2-2	few	TRBV29-1	TGCAGCGTTGTGACCTCAGGTGCCGGGGAGCTGTTTTTT	CSVVTSGAGELFF
-	TRBJ2-7	-	TRBV7-9	TGTGCCAGCAGCCCGACAGGAAACTACGAGCAGTACTTC	CASSPTGNYEQYF
TRBD1	TRBJ2-7	-	TRBV6-2/TRBV6-3	TGTGCCAGCAGTGACCGGGACAGGGACGAGCAGTACTTC	CASSDRDRDEQYF
-	TRBJ2-7	-	TRBV7-2	TGTGCCAGCAGCTTAACAGGGTCAAAATACGAGCAGTACTTC	CASSLTGSKYEQYF
-	TRBJ2-7	-	TRBV27	TGTGCCAGCAGTTTCTCAGGGGAAGTCTACGAGCAGTACTTC	CASSFSGEVYEQYF
-	TRBJ1-3	-	TRBV19	TGTGCCAGTAGTATAACCCCCGGGAACTCTGGAAACACCATATATTTT	CASSITPGNSGNTIYF
-	TRBJ1-3	-	TRBV11-2	TGTGCCAGCAGCAGCCGACCAGGGAACACCATATATTTT	CASSSRPGNTIYF
-	TRBJ1-5	-	TRBV7-9	TGTGCCAGCAGCGCACAACCTAATCAGCCCCAGCATTTT	CASSAQPNQPQHF
TRBD2	TRBJ2-7	-	TRBV28	TGTGCCAGCAGTTTATCCGGGACTAGCGGAGCCTACGAGCAGTACTTC	CASSLSGTSGAYEQYF
-	TRBJ1-1	-	TRBV12-3/TRBV12-4	TGTGCCAGCAGCTGGGGGGGATTCTCTGAAGCTTTCTTT	CASSWGGFSEAFF
TRBD1	TRBJ2-7	-	TRBV2	TGTGCCAGCAGTGGGACAGGAACCTACGAGCAGTACTTC	CASSGTGTYEQYF
TRBD1	TRBJ1-1	-	TRBV5-1	TGCGCCAGCAGCTTACAGGGGTGGGGGAACACTGAAGCTTTCTTT	CASSLQGWGNTEAFF
-	TRBJ2-7	-	TRBV2	TGTGCCAGCAGTGAATCGGGTGGCTACGAGCAGTACTTC	CASSESGGYEQYF
-	TRBJ2-3	few	TRBV24-1	TGTGCCACCAGTGATAGAGTCAGGGCGCCAGATACGCAGTATTTT	CATSDRVRAPDTQYF
TRBD1	TRBJ1-2	-	TRBV7-2	TGTGCCAGCAGCTCCTGGACAGGGAACGGCTACACCTTC	CASSSWTGNGYTF
-	TRBJ1-2	-	TRBV9	TGTGCCAGCAGCCCAACCCCAGGGGCCGGCTACACCTTC	CASSPTPGAGYTF
TRBD2	TRBJ2-1	once	TRBV24-1	TGTGCCACCAGTGAGACCTCCGGACTAGCGGGATACAATGAGCAGTTCTTC	CATSETSGLAGYNEQFF
TRBD2	TRBJ2-5	few	TRBV7-2	TGTGCCAGCAGCTTCTATACTAGCGGGACTGGTAGAGAGACCCAGTACTTC	CASSFYTSGTGRETQYF